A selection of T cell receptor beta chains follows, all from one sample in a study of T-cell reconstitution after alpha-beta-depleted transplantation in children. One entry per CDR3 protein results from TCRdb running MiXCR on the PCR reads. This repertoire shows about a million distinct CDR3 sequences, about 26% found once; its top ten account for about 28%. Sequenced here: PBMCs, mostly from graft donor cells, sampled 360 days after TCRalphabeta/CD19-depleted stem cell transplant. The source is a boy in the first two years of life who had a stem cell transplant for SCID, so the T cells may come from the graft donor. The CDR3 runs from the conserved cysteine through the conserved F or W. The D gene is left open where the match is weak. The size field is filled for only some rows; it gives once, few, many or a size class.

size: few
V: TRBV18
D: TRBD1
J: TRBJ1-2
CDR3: CASSAGTAEISYGYTF
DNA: TGTGCCAGCTCAGCCGGGACAGCCGAAATCTCCTATGGCTACACCTTC

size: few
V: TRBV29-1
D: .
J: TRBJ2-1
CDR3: CSVEGPDLFF
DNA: TGCAGCGTTGAAGGTCCCGACCTGTTCTTC

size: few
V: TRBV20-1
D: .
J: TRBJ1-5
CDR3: CSAPGPGNQPQHF
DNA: TGCAGTGCCCCGGGGCCAGGCAATCAGCCCCAGCATTTT

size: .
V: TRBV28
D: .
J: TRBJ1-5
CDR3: CASSFGRQPQHF
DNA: TGTGCCAGCAGTTTTGGGCGCCAGCCCCAGCATTTT

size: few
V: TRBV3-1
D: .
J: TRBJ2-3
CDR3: CASRHRVLDTQYF
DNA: TGTGCCAGCAGGCACAGGGTTCTGGATACGCAGTATTTT

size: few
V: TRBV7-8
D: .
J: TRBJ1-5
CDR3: CASSPAGSTGLQPQHF
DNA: TGTGCCAGCAGCCCGGCGGGGAGTACAGGGTTGCAGCCCCAGCATTTT

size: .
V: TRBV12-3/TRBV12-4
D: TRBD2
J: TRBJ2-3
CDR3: CASSRNRLAGTDTQYF
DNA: TGTGCCAGCAGCCGCAATCGACTAGCGGGAACAGATACGCAGTATTTT

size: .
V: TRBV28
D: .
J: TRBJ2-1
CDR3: CASSPHQQQFF
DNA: TGTGCCAGCAGTCCGCACCAGCAGCAGTTCTTC

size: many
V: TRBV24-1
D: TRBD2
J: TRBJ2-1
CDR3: CATASGGKSNEQFF
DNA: TGTGCCACGGCCAGCGGGGGGAAATCGAATGAGCAGTTCTTC

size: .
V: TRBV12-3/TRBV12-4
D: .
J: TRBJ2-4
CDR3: CASCREQLAKNIQYF
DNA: TGTGCCAGCTGCCGGGAACAACTAGCCAAAAACATTCAGTACTTC

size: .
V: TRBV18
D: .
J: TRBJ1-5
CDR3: CASSSGSIYQPQHF
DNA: TGTGCCAGCTCATCAGGATCGATTTATCAGCCCCAGCATTTT

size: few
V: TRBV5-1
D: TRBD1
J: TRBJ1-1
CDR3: CASSKTTGQNTEAFF
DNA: TGCGCCAGCAGCAAAACGACAGGGCAGAACACTGAAGCTTTCTTT

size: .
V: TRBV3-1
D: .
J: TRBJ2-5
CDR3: CASSHRVVETQYF
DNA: TGTGCCAGCAGTCACAGGGTTGTAGAGACCCAGTACTTC

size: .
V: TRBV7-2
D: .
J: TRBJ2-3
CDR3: CASSLEPKRTDTQYF
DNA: TGTGCCAGCAGCTTAGAACCTAAGCGCACAGATACGCAGTATTTT

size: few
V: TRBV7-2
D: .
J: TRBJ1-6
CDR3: CASSLPGVHNSPLHF
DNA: TGTGCCAGCAGCTTACCAGGGGTACATAATTCACCCCTCCACTTT

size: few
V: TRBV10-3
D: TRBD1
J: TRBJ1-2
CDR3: CAISEPRGTGDPGYTF
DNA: TGTGCCATCAGTGAGCCGAGGGGGACAGGGGATCCTGGCTACACCTTC

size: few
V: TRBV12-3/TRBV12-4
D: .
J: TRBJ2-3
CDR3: CASRPTAATDTQYF
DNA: TGTGCCAGCAGGCCAACGGCCGCGACAGATACGCAGTATTTT

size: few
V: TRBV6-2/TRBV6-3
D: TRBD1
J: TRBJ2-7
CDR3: CASSSAGTGPYEQYF
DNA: TGTGCCAGCAGTAGTGCCGGGACAGGGCCCTACGAGCAGTACTTC

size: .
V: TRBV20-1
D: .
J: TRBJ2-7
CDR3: CSARPLKEVGWSQYF
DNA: TGCAGTGCTAGACCCCTCAAGGAGGTTGGTTGGTCGCAGTACTTC

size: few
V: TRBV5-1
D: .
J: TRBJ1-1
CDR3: CASTSNTEAFF
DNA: TGCGCCAGCACTTCGAACACTGAAGCTTTCTTT

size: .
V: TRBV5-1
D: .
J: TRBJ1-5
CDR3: CASSLAGTQAGDQPQHF
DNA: TGCGCCAGCAGCTTGGCCGGGACACAGGCTGGAGATCAGCCCCAGCATTTT

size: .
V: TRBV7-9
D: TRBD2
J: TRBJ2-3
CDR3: CASSSLSGGGTDTQYF
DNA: TGTGCCAGCAGCTCTCTTAGCGGGGGAGGCACAGATACGCAGTATTTT

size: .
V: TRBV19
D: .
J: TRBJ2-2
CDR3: CASRLWGQRNTGELFF
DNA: TGTGCCAGTAGGCTCTGGGGGCAGCGGAACACCGGGGAGCTGTTTTTT

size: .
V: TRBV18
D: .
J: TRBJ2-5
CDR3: CASSPSTSRGVQETQYF
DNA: TGTGCCAGCTCACCTTCGACCTCCAGGGGAGTTCAAGAGACCCAGTACTTC

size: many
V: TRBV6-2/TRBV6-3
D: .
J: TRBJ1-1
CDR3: CASSFTQGWNTEAFF
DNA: TGTGCCAGCAGTTTCACACAGGGCTGGAACACTGAAGCTTTCTTT

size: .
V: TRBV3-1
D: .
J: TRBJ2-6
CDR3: CASSQAWGPGANVLTF
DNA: TGTGCCAGCAGCCAGGCGTGGGGGCCTGGGGCCAACGTCCTGACTTTC

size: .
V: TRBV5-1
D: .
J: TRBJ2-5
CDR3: CASSLASYGETQYF
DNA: TGCGCCAGCAGCTTGGCTAGCTACGGGGAGACCCAGTACTTC

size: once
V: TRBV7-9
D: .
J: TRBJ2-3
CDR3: CASTVAQGFDTQYF
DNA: TGTGCCAGCACCGTCGCGCAGGGATTTGATACGCAGTATTTT

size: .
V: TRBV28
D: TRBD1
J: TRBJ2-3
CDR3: CASSQGARATDTQYF
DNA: TGTGCCAGCAGTCAGGGGGCTAGGGCTACAGATACGCAGTATTTT

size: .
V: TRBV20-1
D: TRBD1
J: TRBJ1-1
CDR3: CSASAQGFLETTEAFF
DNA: TGCAGTGCTAGCGCACAGGGGTTTCTCGAGACCACTGAAGCTTTCTTT

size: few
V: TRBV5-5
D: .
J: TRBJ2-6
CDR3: CASSPLNPSGANVLTF
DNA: TGTGCCAGCAGCCCTTTAAACCCCTCTGGGGCCAACGTCCTGACTTTC

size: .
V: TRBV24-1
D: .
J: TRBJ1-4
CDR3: CATSKSTSTNEKLFF
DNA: TGTGCCACCAGTAAGTCGACGTCCACTAATGAAAAACTGTTTTTT

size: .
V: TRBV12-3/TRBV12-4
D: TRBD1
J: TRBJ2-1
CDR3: CASSLRGRGNEQFF
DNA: TGTGCCAGCAGTTTAAGGGGGCGCGGCAATGAGCAGTTCTTC

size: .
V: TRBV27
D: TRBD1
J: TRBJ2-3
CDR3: CASRSPDRGNTDTQYF
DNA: TGTGCCAGCAGGTCCCCGGACAGGGGAAATACAGATACGCAGTATTTT

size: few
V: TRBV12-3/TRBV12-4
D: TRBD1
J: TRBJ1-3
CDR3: CASSRQGFVDTIYF
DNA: TGTGCCAGCAGTAGACAGGGGTTTGTGGACACCATATATTTT

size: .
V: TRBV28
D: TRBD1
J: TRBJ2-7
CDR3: CASSFGDRVSYEQYF
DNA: TGTGCCAGCAGTTTTGGGGACAGGGTTTCCTACGAGCAGTACTTC

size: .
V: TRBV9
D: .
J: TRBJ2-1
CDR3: CASSVEGQGSYNEQFF
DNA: TGTGCCAGCAGCGTAGAGGGCCAGGGGTCCTACAATGAGCAGTTCTTC